One and the same sample provided the 27 T cell receptor beta chains below, sequenced in a study of cytomegalovirus exposure and HLA in healthy donors. PCR employed 60 Vbeta and 13 Jbeta primers. Method: immunoSEQ multiplex PCR; TCRdb's copy keeps in-frame clones and lacks some. Of about 89,000 clones listed, around 9.6% were seen once; the top ten hold approximately 5.1%. The source material was PBMCs. The origin of the receptors is a man in his forties or fifties in good health and CMV-seropositive.

This rearrangement joins TRBV9 to TRBJ2-2; 7 positions agree with TRBD1. CDR3 length: 15 residues. V dropped 2 bases and J dropped 4; count of bases not matched to a gene: 5. Germline-derived CDR1 and CDR2 are SGDLS and YYNGEE. CDR3 loop: CASSVQGVITGELFF. In nucleotides, the CDR3 is TGTGCCAGCAGCGTCCAGGGGGTCATCACCGGGGAGCTGTTTTTT.

This clone was observed at least ten times. The chain is built from TRBV25-1 and TRBJ2-1; 7 bases match TRBD1. The length of the CDR3 is 16 residues. V was pared by 4 bases and J by 3 bases, with 9 bases of the junction left unmatched. The germline V gene has CDR1 MGHDK and CDR2 SYGVNS. The CDR3 here is CASSASRDSLYNEQFF. In DNA, the CDR3 is TGTGCCAGCAGTGCATCCCGGGACAGCCTCTACAATGAGCAGTTCTTC.

The table lists this clone with a few counts. The chain recombines TRBV7-6 with TRBJ2-4; perhaps TRBD2 as D (6 bases). The CDR3 covers 13 residues. V was cut by 8 bases and J by 7 bases, with 15 bases left in between. Germline V gives CDR1 SGHVS, CDR2 FNYEAQ. CDR3 DNA: TGTGCCAGCTCCGACTCGGGAGTCAACATTCAGTACTTC. Translation: CASSDSGVNIQYF. Using reference TRBV7-6 and TRBJ2-4 for the parts outside the CDR3, the full variable domain is GAGVSQSPRYKVTKRGQDVALRCDPISGHVSLYWYRQALGQGPEFLTYFNYEAQQDKSGLPNDRFSAERPEGSISTLTIQRTEQRDSAMYRCASSDSGVNIQYFGAGTRLSVL.

The J gene is TRBJ2-7, the V gene TRBV4-1; 12 nucleotides match TRBD2. The V gene's germline CDR1 is MGHRA and CDR2 YSYEKL. With V trimmed by 6 bases and J by 2 bases, 20 bases remained unmatched. This CDR3 is 20 amino acids long. The CDR3, as DNA: TGCGCCAGCAGTCCTTATTCACTAGCGGGAGGCCCTGTGTTGACCTACGAGCAGTACTTC. As protein: CASSPYSLAGGPVLTYEQYF.

This clone was detected only a few times. This rearrangement joins TRBV5-1 to TRBJ2-1, with 9 nucleotides matching TRBD1. J was trimmed by 1 base and V by 4 bases; bases with no gene match: 3. The CDR3 loop spans 15 amino acids. Germline CDR1 SGHRS, CDR2 YFSETQ. The chain's CDR3 is CASSEGQGSYNEQFF. CDR3 nucleotide sequence: TGCGCCAGCAGCGAGGGACAGGGTTCCTACAATGAGCAGTTCTTC.

This clone was recorded a few times. This chain links TRBV2 with TRBJ1-1; no clear D. The CDR3 is 14 amino acids. CDR1 SNHLY and CDR2 FYNNEI come from the germline V gene. Trimming removed 6 bases from V and 0 bases from J, with 11 bases in between. The chain's CDR3 is CASRMAFMNTEAFF. The CDR3 nucleotides read TGTGCCAGCAGGATGGCCTTCATGAACACTGAAGCTTTCTTT. Together with reference TRBV2 and TRBJ1-1, the CDR3 gives the full variable domain: EPEVTQTPSHQVTQMGQEVILRCVPISNHLYFYWYRQILGQKVEFLVSFYNNEISEKSEIFDDQFSVERPDGSNFTLKIRSTKLEDSAMYFCASRMAFMNTEAFFGQGTRLTVV.

The J gene is TRBJ2-5, the V gene TRBV11-2; D uncertain. CDR1 SGHAT and CDR2 FQNNGV come from the germline V gene. This CDR3 region has 16 residues. V lost 1 base and J lost 1, with 13 bases in between. CDR3 region: CASSLGSKSGQETQYF. The CDR3 bases are TGTGCCAGCAGCTTAGGGTCGAAGTCGGGCCAAGAGACCCAGTACTTC.

V usage is TRBV28 and J usage is TRBJ1-5; the D gene is possibly TRBD1 (5 bases). This CDR3 is built from 12 residues. Trimming removed 4 bases at V and 5 bases at J, with 6 bases between. Germline V gene lookup returns CDR1 MDHEN and CDR2 SYDVKM. The CDR3, as DNA: TGTGCCAGCAGTTGGGGGGATCAGCCCCAGCATTTT. This encodes CASSWGDQPQHF. The whole variable domain, filled in from reference TRBV28 and TRBJ1-5, reads DVKVTQSSRYLVKRTGEKVFLECVQDMDHENMFWYRQDPGLGLRLIYFSYDVKMKEKGDIPEGYSVSREKKERFSLILESASTNQTSMYLCASSWGDQPQHFGDGTRLSIL.

This clone was counted at least ten times. V is TRBV7-9 and J is TRBJ1-2; D is uncertain. The CDR3 spans 13 residues. The germline V gene has CDR1 SEHNR and CDR2 FQNEAQ (reference sequence). V lost 0 bases and J 6 bases, leaving 8 bases between the germline ends. The CDR3 DNA reads TGTGCCAGCAGCTTAGCTATGTATAATGGCTACACCTTC. This translates into CASSLAMYNGYTF.

This clone turned up a few times. The J gene is TRBJ1-5, the V gene TRBV9; D call uncertain. Trimming took off 4 bases at V and 2 bases at J, with 7 bases between the two ends. The CDR3 spans 13 residues. Germline CDR1 is SGDLS and CDR2 is YYNGEE. The CDR3: CASSSYGNQPQHF. The CDR3, as DNA: TGTGCCAGCAGCTCGTATGGCAATCAGCCCCAGCATTTT.

This clone was observed at least ten times. The J gene is TRBJ2-7, the V gene TRBV28, with D perhaps TRBD1 (6 bases). Looked up from germline, CDR1 is MDHEN and CDR2 is SYDVKM. Trimming left V 8 bases short and J 2 bases short, with 7 bases between. CDR3 size: 11 residues. The CDR3 spells CASGTPYEQYF. The CDR3 nucleotides read TGTGCCAGCGGGACACCCTACGAGCAGTACTTC.

The genes are TRBV7-9 and TRBJ1-4; no clear D gene. V lost 5 bases, J lost 7 bases, and 17 bases lay in between. The V gene's germline CDR1 is SEHNR and CDR2 FQNEAQ (reference sequence). The CDR3 totals 15 residues. CDR3 loop: CASSVGSLGGEKLFF. For the CDR3, the DNA is TGTGCCAGCAGCGTGGGTTCTTTAGGAGGTGAAAAACTGTTTTTT.

There are a few counts of this clone. The chain combines TRBV2 with TRBJ2-7, with 9 bases aligning to TRBD1. Looked up from germline, CDR1 is SNHLY and CDR2 is FYNNEI. V was clipped by 6 bases and J by 1 base; unmatched bases: 10. CDR3 length equals 16 residues. CDR3 loop: CASRRTGDPISYEQYF. The CDR3 nucleotides are TGTGCCAGCAGAAGGACAGGGGACCCAATTTCCTACGAGCAGTACTTC. The whole variable domain, remainder taken from reference TRBV2 and TRBJ2-7, is EPEVTQTPSHQVTQMGQEVILRCVPISNHLYFYWYRQILGQKVEFLVSFYNNEISEKSEIFDDQFSVERPDGSNFTLKIRSTKLEDSAMYFCASRRTGDPISYEQYFGPGTRLTVT.

The J gene is TRBJ2-4, the V gene TRBV2; TRBD2 matches 12 bases. Unmatched junction bases numbered 3, after V lost 5 bases and J lost 1 base. The CDR3 is 16 residues long. Germline CDR1 and CDR2: SNHLY and FYNNEI. The CDR3 spells CASSKGTSGAKNIQYF. The CDR3, as DNA: TGTGCCAGCAGTAAAGGGACTAGCGGGGCCAAAAACATTCAGTACTTC.

A few counts support this clone. This sequence joins TRBV5-6 and TRBJ1-3; no clear D gene. The germline V gene has CDR1 SGHDT and CDR2 YYEEEE. Trimming stripped 0 bases from V and 8 bases from J, with 6 bases between. This CDR3 is 12 amino acids long. In DNA form, the CDR3 reads TGTGCCAGCAGCTTGGCCGGGGACACCATATATTTT. Protein sequence: CASSLAGDTIYF. Variable domain in full (rest from reference TRBV5-6 and TRBJ1-3): DAGVTQSPTHLIKTRGQQVTLRCSPKSGHDTVSWYQQALGQGPQFIFQYYEEEERQRGNFPDRFSGHQFPNYSSELNVNALLLGDSALYLCASSLAGDTIYFGEGSWLTVV.

CDR3 nucleotide sequence: TGTGCCAGCAGCGGGACCCTCGGGACAGAAGAGACCCAGTACTTC. Its translation: CASSGTLGTEETQYF. This chain uses TRBV5-6 with TRBJ2-5; 7 bases map to TRBD1. V lost 4 bases to trimming and J lost 3 bases; unmatched junction nucleotides: 9. Looked up from germline, CDR1 is SGHDT and CDR2 is YYEEEE. This CDR3 region has 15 residues.

The rearrangement joins TRBV5-1 to TRBJ2-3; D call uncertain. The CDR3 length is 13 residues. V was pared by 0 bases and J by 2 bases, with 4 bases between. CDR1 is SGHRS, CDR2 YFSETQ, per germline. The CDR3, as DNA: TGCGCCAGCAGCTTGGACTACACAGATACGCAGTATTTT. Encoded protein: CASSLDYTDTQYF.

The chain combines TRBV6-1 with TRBJ2-7; possible D gene TRBD1, 6 bases. V was cut by 6 bases and J by 5 bases, with 8 bases left in between. The CDR3 extends over 11 amino acids. Germline CDR1 is MNHNS and CDR2 is SASEGT. CDR3 nucleotides: TGTGCCAGCAGGGGGGCCCACGAGCAGTACTTC. As protein: CASRGAHEQYF.

Only a few counts were recorded for this clone. This chain links TRBV29-1 with TRBJ2-7; 9 bases align to TRBD1. Germline V gene lookup returns CDR1 SQVTM and CDR2 ANQGSEA. The junction had 3 bases not matched to a gene; V was cut back by 3 bases and J by 3 bases. CDR3 length equals 13 residues. The CDR3 loop is CSVDEGQGYEQYF. In DNA, the CDR3 is TGCAGCGTTGATGAGGGACAGGGCTACGAGCAGTACTTC.

This clone was counted a few times. The rearrangement uses TRBV11-2 and TRBJ2-7, with 10 positions matching TRBD2. Germline CDR1 SGHAT, CDR2 FQNNGV. Unmatched junction bases numbered 15, after V lost 0 bases and J lost 4 bases. This CDR3 has 19 residues. CDR3 loop: CASSLEASGSGGIWYEQYF. In DNA form, the CDR3 reads TGTGCCAGCAGCTTAGAGGCTAGCGGGAGTGGAGGGATTTGGTACGAGCAGTACTTC.

The table lists this clone with a few counts. V gene TRBV7-9 combines with J gene TRBJ1-1, with a tentative D call TRBD1 (5 bases). V gave up 5 bases and J gave up 1 base, with 11 bases separating them. The germline V gene has CDR1 SEHNR and CDR2 FQNEAQ (reference sequence). The CDR3 loop spans 14 amino acids. The CDR3 spells CASSTDGGNTEAFF. The CDR3 DNA sequence: TGTGCCAGCAGCACCGACGGGGGGAACACTGAAGCTTTCTTT.

This sequence joins TRBV4-3 and TRBJ2-7; 12 bases line up with TRBD2. This CDR3 has 16 residues. The germline V gene has CDR1 LGHNA and CDR2 YSLEER. V shed 0 bases, J shed 4 bases, and the junction held 4 bases outside the gene matches. The CDR3 protein is CASSQDGLAGGYEQYF. The CDR3 DNA follows: TGCGCCAGCAGCCAAGATGGCCTAGCGGGAGGGTACGAGCAGTACTTC.

This clone was counted between two and nine times. This chain connects TRBV29-1 to TRBJ2-7; D perhaps matches TRBD1 (6 bases). Germline assignment: CDR1 SQVTM and CDR2 ANQGSEA. This CDR3 is built from 11 residues. Trimming shortened V by 4 bases and J by 5 bases, and 9 bases separated the two germline ends. The CDR3 DNA sequence: TGCAGCGTTGTAGGGGGAAACGAGCAGTACTTC. Translation gives CSVVGGNEQYF.

The chain has TRBV2 and TRBJ2-1; TRBD2 matches 13 bases. The trim removed 7 bases at V and 9 bases at J, leaving 6 bases unmatched. From germline, CDR1 is SNHLY and CDR2 FYNNEI. The length of the CDR3 is 14 residues. This CDR3 reads CASKGTSGTGEQFF. Here the CDR3 DNA reads TGTGCCAGCAAAGGGACTAGCGGGACGGGTGAGCAGTTCTTC.

The V call is TRBV7-8, the J call TRBJ2-7, with 8 bases identical to TRBD2. Germline V gene data show CDR1 as SGHVS and CDR2 as FQNEAQ. V was pared by 5 bases and J by 10 bases, with 10 bases of the junction left unmatched. The CDR3 consists of 13 residues. The CDR3 here is CASSQSGSLGQYF. CDR3 bases: TGTGCCAGCAGCCAGAGCGGGAGTCTCGGACAGTACTTC.

This clone was detected a few times. DNA for the CDR3: TGTGCCAGCAGTTTAGGGGACAGGGGCCAAGAGACCCAGTACTTC. It yields the protein CASSLGDRGQETQYF. The J gene is TRBJ2-5, the V gene TRBV27; the match to TRBD1 covers 10 bases. The CDR3 extends over 15 amino acids. The germline CDR1 and CDR2 sequences are MNHEY and SMNVEV (reference sequence). V shed 2 bases, J shed 1 base, and the junction held 1 base outside the gene matches.

This chain joins TRBV9 and TRBJ2-7, with 15 nucleotides matching TRBD2. CDR1 SGDLS and CDR2 YYNGEE come from the germline V gene. The trim removed 4 bases at V and 6 bases at J, leaving 8 bases unmatched. The CDR3 spans 16 residues. CDR3: CASSLGLAGGPREQYF. CDR3 coding DNA: TGTGCCAGCAGCCTTGGACTAGCGGGAGGGCCTCGCGAGCAGTACTTC.